This note documents a single TCR beta chain sequence. As yet, its antigen is unknown. The CDR3 covers 11 residues. CDR1 and CDR2 (germline): MDHEN, SYDVKM. The V end lost 8 bases, the J end lost 6 bases, and 10 bases lay between the germline ends. The data originate from a study of shared clonotypes between healthy human individuals. Study findings and constraints: Researchers found naive subsets generally carried larger estimated richness than memory subsets. Among donors, sharing of clonotypes was expected to be affected by sequencing depth.

Template for every sorted-subset replicate PCR totaled roughly 200 ng DNA, 30,000 to 35,000 T cell genomes. Clones were sequenced by immunoSEQ multiplex PCR, and TCRdb holds only the in-frame ones, with some missing. The sample lists roughly 1,100,000 clones; about 76% were seen once. The donors, all of them Caucasian adults, lived in Nashville, Tennessee. This receptor was taken from a man between 18 and 35 years old in good health. The V and J genes are TRBV28 and TRBJ1-2; D is uncertain. The sequenced material came from memory CD4+ T cells sorted from blood. The subset was: CD45RA-negative fraction. CDR3 in amino acids: CASGPLHGYTF. The CDR3 nucleotides read TGTGCCAGCGGCCCTCTCCATGGCTACACCTTC.